The T cell receptor (beta chain) described here comes from a study of shared clonotypes between healthy human individuals. Study results and limitations: Limited genetic and exposure-history diversity came from having few donors.

A note on this clone: The target antigen is unknown. Additional DNA sequences in this sample encode the identical CDR3.

The authors ran unsorted PBMC replicate PCRs on around 320 ng DNA, around 27,000 T cell genomes. TCRdb's copy holds only in-frame clones and misses some; the assay was immunoSEQ multiplex PCR. The sample has approximately 500,000 clones, about three quarters seen once; the top ten hold around 13%. The study used 100 million or so PBMCs per unsorted sample for genomic DNA. The source of this sequence is a woman aged 40 to 50 in good health. Some clones in this sample may be carry-over from other donors' samples. The sequenced sample consisted of PBMCs.

The chain's CDR3 is CSVTGQTNTEAFF. For the CDR3, the DNA is TGCAGCGTAACGGGACAGACAAACACTGAAGCTTTCTTT. The V call is TRBV29-1, the J call TRBJ1-1, with 7 nucleotides matching TRBD1. Losses at the gene ends were 6 bases for V and 2 bases for J; bases not matched to a gene: 6. Germline V gene sequence: CDR1 SQVTM, CDR2 ANQGSEA. The CDR3 spans 13 residues.